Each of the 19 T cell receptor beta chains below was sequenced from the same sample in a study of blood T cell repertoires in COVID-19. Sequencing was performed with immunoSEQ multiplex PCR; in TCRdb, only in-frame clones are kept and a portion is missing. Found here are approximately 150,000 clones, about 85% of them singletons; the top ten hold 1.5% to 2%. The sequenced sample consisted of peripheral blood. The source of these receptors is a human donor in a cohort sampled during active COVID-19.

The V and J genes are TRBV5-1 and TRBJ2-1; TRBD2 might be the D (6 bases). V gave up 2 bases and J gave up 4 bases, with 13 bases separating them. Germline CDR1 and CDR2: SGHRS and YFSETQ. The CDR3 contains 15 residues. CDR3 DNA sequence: TGCGCCAGCAGCTTTAGACTAGACCTTTACAATGAGCAGTTCTTC. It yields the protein CASSFRLDLYNEQFF.

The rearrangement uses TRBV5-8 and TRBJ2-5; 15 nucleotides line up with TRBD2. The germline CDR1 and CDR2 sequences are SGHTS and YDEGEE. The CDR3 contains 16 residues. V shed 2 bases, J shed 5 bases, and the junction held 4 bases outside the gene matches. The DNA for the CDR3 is TGTGCCAGCAGCTTTGGACTAGCGGGAGGGAGGGAGACCCAGTACTTC. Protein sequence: CASSFGLAGGRETQYF.

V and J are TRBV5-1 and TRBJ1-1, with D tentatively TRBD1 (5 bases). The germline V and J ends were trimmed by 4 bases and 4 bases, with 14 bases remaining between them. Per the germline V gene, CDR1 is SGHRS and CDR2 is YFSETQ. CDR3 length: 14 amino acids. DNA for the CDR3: TGCGCCAGCAGCGGAGGGACGGTTTTCACTGAAGCTTTCTTT. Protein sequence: CASSGGTVFTEAFF.

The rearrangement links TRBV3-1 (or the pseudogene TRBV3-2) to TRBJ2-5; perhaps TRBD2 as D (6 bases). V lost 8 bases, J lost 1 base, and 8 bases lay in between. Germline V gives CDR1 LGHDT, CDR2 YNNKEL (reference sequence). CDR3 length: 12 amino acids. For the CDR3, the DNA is TGTGCCAGCGGGACTTTCCAAGAGACCCAGTACTTC. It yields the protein CASGTFQETQYF.

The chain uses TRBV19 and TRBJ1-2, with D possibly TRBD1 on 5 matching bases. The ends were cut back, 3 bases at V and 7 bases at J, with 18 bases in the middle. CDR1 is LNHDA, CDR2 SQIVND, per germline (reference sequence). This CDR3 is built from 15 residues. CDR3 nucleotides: TGTGCCAGTAGTATCGACCATCGCAATAGGGGTGGCTACACCTTC. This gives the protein CASSIDHRNRGGYTF.

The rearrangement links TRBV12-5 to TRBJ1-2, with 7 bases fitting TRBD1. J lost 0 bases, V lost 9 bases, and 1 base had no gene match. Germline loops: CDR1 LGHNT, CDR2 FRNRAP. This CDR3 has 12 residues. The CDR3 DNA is TGTGCTAGCGGGACAGCTAACTATGGCTACACCTTC. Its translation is CASGTANYGYTF. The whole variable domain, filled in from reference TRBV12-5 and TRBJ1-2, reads DARVTQTPRHKVTEMGQEVTMRCQPILGHNTVFWYRQTMMQGLELLAYFRNRAPLDDSGMPKDRFSAEMPDATLATLKIQPSEPRDSAVYFCASGTANYGYTFGSGTRLTVV.

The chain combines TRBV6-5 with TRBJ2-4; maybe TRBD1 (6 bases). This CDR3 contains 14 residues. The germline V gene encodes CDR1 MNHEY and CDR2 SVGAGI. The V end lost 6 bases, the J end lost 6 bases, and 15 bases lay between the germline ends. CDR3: CASREGQVGNIQYF. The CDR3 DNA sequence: TGTGCCAGCAGAGAGGGACAAGTTGGAAACATTCAGTACTTC.

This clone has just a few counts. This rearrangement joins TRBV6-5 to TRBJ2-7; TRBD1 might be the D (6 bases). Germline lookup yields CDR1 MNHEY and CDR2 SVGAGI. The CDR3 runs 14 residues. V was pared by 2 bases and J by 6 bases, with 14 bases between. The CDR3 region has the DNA TGTGCCAGCAGTTACCTCGACAGGCATGGCGAGCAGTACTTC. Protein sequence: CASSYLDRHGEQYF.

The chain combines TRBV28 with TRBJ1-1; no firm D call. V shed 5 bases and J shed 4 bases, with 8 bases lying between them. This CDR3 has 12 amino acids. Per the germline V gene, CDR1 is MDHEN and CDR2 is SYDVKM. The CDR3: CASSPRFTEAFF. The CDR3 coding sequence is TGTGCCAGCAGTCCGCGCTTCACTGAAGCTTTCTTT. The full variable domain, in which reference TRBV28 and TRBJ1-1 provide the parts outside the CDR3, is DVKVTQSSRYLVKRTGEKVFLECVQDMDHENMFWYRQDPGLGLRLIYFSYDVKMKEKGDIPEGYSVSREKKERFSLILESASTNQTSMYLCASSPRFTEAFFGQGTRLTVV.

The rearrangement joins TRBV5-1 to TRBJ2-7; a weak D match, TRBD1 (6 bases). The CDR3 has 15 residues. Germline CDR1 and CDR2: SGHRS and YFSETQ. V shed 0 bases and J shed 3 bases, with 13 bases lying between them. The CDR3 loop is CASSLEVGARYEQYF. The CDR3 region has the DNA TGCGCCAGCAGCTTGGAGGTGGGGGCGCGCTACGAGCAGTACTTC. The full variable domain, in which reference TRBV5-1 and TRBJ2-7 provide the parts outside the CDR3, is KAGVTQTPRYLIKTRGQQVTLSCSPISGHRSVSWYQQTPGQGLQFLFEYFSETQRNKGNFPGRFSGRQFSNSRSEMNVSTLELGDSALYLCASSLEVGARYEQYFGPGTRLTVT.

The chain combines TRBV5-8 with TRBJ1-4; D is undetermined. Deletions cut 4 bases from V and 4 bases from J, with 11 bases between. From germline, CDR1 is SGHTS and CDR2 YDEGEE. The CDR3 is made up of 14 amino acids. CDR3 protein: CASSADTLNEKLFF. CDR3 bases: TGTGCCAGCAGCGCTGACACTCTTAATGAAAAACTGTTTTTT.

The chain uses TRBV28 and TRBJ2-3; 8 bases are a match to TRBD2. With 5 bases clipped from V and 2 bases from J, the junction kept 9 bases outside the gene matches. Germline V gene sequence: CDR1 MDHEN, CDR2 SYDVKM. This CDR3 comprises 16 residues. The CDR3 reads CASSRTGGATTDTQYF. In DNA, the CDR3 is TGTGCCAGCAGTCGAACGGGAGGGGCAACCACAGATACGCAGTATTTT.

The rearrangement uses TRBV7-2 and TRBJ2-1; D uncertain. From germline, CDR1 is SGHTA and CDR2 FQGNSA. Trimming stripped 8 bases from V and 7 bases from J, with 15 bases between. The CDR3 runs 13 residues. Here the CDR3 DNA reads TGTGCCAGCGGAGCCACCTATTTTAATGAGCAGTTCTTC. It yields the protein CASGATYFNEQFF.

The CDR3: CASGFRPWVAFSSYEQYF. CDR3 in DNA: TGTGCTAGTGGTTTCAGGCCTTGGGTCGCCTTTAGCTCCTACGAGCAGTACTTC. This sequence joins TRBV12-5 and TRBJ2-7; no definite D call. Per germline, CDR1 LGHNT and CDR2 FRNRAP. V was trimmed by 3 bases and J by 0 bases, leaving 21 bases between them. The CDR3 has 18 amino acids.

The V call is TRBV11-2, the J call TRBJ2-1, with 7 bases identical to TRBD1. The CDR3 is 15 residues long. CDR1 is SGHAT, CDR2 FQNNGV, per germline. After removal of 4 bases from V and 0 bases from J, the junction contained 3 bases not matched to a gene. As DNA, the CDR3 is TGTGCCAGCAGCTCACAGGGGAGCTCCTACAATGAGCAGTTCTTC. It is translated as CASSSQGSSYNEQFF.

For the CDR3, the DNA is TGCGCCAGCAGCTACCGGGGGGGGCCCCTCACAGATACGCAGTATTTT. This gives the protein CASSYRGGPLTDTQYF. The chain uses TRBV5-1 and TRBJ2-3, with TRBD2 matching 8 bases. CDR3 length: 16 residues. V was pared by 3 bases and J by 2 bases, with 8 bases of the junction left unmatched. Germline V gene lookup returns CDR1 SGHRS and CDR2 YFSETQ. Filled out from reference TRBV5-1 and TRBJ2-3, the complete variable domain reads KAGVTQTPRYLIKTRGQQVTLSCSPISGHRSVSWYQQTPGQGLQFLFEYFSETQRNKGNFPGRFSGRQFSNSRSEMNVSTLELGDSALYLCASSYRGGPLTDTQYFGPGTRLTVL.

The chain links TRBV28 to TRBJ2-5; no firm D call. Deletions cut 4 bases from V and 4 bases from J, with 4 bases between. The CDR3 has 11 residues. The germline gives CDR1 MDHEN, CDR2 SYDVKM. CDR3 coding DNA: TGTGCCAGCAGTTATCGAGAGACCCAGTACTTC. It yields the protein CASSYRETQYF.

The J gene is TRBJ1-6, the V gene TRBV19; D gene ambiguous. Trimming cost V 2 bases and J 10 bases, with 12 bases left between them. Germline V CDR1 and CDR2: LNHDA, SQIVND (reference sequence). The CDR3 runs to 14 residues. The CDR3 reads CASSIRAPGSPLHF. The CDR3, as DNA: TGTGCCAGTAGTATAAGGGCACCGGGGTCACCCCTCCACTTT.

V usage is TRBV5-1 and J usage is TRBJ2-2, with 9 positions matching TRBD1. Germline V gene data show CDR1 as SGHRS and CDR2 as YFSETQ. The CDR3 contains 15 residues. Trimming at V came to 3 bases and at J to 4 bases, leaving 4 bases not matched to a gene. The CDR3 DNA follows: TGCGCCAGCAGCTCGGGACAGGGATCCACCGGGGAGCTGTTTTTT. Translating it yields CASSSGQGSTGELFF.